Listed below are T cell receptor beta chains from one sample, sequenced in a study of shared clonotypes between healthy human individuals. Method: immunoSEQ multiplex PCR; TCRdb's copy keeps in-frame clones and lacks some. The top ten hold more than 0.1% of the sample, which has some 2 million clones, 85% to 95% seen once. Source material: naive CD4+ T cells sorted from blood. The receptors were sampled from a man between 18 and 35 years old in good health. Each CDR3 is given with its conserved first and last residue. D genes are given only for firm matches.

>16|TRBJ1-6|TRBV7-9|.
CASSFSLSSYNSPLHF
TGTGCCAGCAGTTTCTCGTTGAGCTCCTATAATTCACCCCTCCACTTT
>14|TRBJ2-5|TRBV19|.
CASSIRQGRETQYF
TGTGCCAGTAGTATCCGCCAGGGTCGCGAGACCCAGTACTTC
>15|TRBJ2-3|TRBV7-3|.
CASSLNSGFTDTQYF
TGTGCCAGCAGCCTAAATTCCGGGTTCACAGATACGCAGTATTTT
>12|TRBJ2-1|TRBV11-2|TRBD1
CASSYRGDEQFF
TGTGCCAGCAGCTACAGGGGTGATGAGCAGTTCTTC
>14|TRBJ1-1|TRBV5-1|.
CASSPGPVNTEAFF
TGCGCCAGCAGCCCGGGACCGGTGAACACTGAAGCTTTCTTT
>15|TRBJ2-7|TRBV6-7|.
CASSAIGQSSYEQYF
TGTGCCAGCAGTGCAATAGGGCAGAGCTCCTACGAGCAGTACTTC
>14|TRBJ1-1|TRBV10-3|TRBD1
CAISLGGLNTEAFF
TGTGCCATCAGCTTAGGGGGCTTGAACACTGAAGCTTTCTTT
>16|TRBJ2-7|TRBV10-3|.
CAISESDQGGTYEQYF
TGTGCCATCAGTGAGTCGGATCAGGGGGGCACCTACGAGCAGTACTTC
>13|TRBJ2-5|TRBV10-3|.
CATQGSLGETQYF
TGTGCCACGCAGGGGAGCTTGGGGGAGACCCAGTACTTC
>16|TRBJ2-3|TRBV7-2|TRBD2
CASSRSSGSFADTQYF
TGTGCCAGCAGTCGGAGTAGCGGGAGTTTCGCAGATACGCAGTATTTT
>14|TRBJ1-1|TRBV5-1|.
CASSSGTPNTEAFF
TGCGCCAGCAGCTCGGGGACACCGAACACTGAAGCTTTCTTT
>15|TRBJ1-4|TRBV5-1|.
CASSLVPGADEKLFF
TGCGCCAGCAGCTTGGTCCCAGGGGCGGATGAAAAACTGTTTTTT
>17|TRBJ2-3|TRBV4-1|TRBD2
CASSRLLLAGFTDTQYF
TGCGCCAGCAGCCGACTACTCCTAGCGGGCTTCACAGATACGCAGTATTTT
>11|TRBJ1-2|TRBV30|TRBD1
CAWNPDRANTF
TGTGCCTGGAACCCCGACAGGGCCAACACCTTC
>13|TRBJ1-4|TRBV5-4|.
CASSLQGGEKLFF
TGTGCCAGCAGCTTACAGGGCGGCGAAAAACTGTTTTTT
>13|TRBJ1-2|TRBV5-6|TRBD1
CASRRTGADGYTF
TGTGCCAGCAGAAGGACAGGGGCGGATGGCTACACCTTC